A single sample gave rise to the 27 T cell receptor beta chains below, sequenced in a study of technical replicates of blood from several donors. Assay used: immunoSEQ multiplex PCR; TCRdb lists only in-frame clones, some missing. The sample holds around 100,000 clones, just over 95% seen once. Sequencing was done on a sample of T cells isolated from PBMCs. Source of these receptors: a human donor in good health.

The rearrangement uses TRBV5-6 and TRBJ2-7, with 7 bases lining up with TRBD2. Germline CDR1 is SGHDT and CDR2 is YYEEEE. With 2 bases clipped from V and 4 bases from J, the junction kept 12 bases outside the gene matches. The CDR3 contains 16 residues. CDR3 sequence: CASSFGEGLREYEQYF. CDR3 nucleotides: TGTGCCAGCAGCTTTGGGGAGGGCCTTAGAGAGTACGAGCAGTACTTC.

The table lists this clone with a few counts. This chain links TRBV4-1 with TRBJ1-2; the D gene is possibly TRBD1 (5 bases). Trimming removed 4 bases from V and 2 bases from J, with 11 bases in between. The CDR3 totals 14 residues. Germline V gives CDR1 MGHRA, CDR2 YSYEKL. The CDR3 here is CASSPPTENYGYTF. CDR3 DNA sequence: TGCGCCAGCAGCCCACCGACAGAAAACTATGGCTACACCTTC.

The chain carries TRBV6-1 and TRBJ1-1; D gene unclear. CDR1 and CDR2 (germline): MNHNS, SASEGT. Trimming removed 2 bases from V and 3 bases from J, with 7 bases in between. CDR3 size: 13 residues. The CDR3 DNA is TGTGCCAGCAGTGAAAAACGGGACACTGAAGCTTTCTTT. Translating it yields CASSEKRDTEAFF.

The chain has TRBV5-4 and TRBJ1-4; 8 nucleotides align to TRBD1. The CDR3 has 17 residues. Germline CDR1 is SGHNT and CDR2 is YYREEE (reference sequence). V was pared by 0 bases and J by 4 bases, with 8 bases of the junction left unmatched. The CDR3 is CASSLVGQGANNEKLFF. The CDR3 DNA sequence: TGTGCCAGCAGCTTGGTCGGGCAGGGGGCCAATAATGAAAAACTGTTTTTT.

The chain recombines TRBV28 with TRBJ1-2; TRBD1 matches 8 bases. The V segment lost 7 bases and the J segment 7 bases; nucleotides outside the gene matches: 11. CDR3 length: 14 amino acids. The V gene's germline CDR1 is MDHEN and CDR2 SYDVKM. The CDR3 DNA reads as TGTGCCAGCACCAGGACAGGGATTGAATTTGGCTACACCTTC. Translation gives CASTRTGIEFGYTF.

The V and J genes are TRBV27 and TRBJ1-1; possible D gene TRBD1, 6 bases. The CDR3 runs to 14 residues. CDR1 MNHEY and CDR2 SMNVEV come from the germline V gene (reference sequence). Trimming took off 2 bases at V and 2 bases at J, with 9 bases between the two ends. Here the CDR3 reads CASSLRGGNTEAFF. The CDR3 bases are TGTGCCAGCAGTTTAAGAGGGGGTAACACTGAAGCTTTCTTT.

The chain joins TRBV19 to TRBJ2-1, with 15 bases lining up with TRBD2. The germline CDR1 and CDR2 sequences are LNHDA and SQIVND (reference sequence). This CDR3 spans 16 amino acids. V lost 6 bases to trimming and J lost 8 bases; unmatched junction nucleotides: 8. CDR3 DNA: TGTGCCAGTAGACCCGGGACTAGCGGGAGGTTAGATGAGCAGTTCTTC. It is translated as CASRPGTSGRLDEQFF.

The gene calls are TRBV9 and TRBJ2-5, with D possibly matching TRBD1 (5 bases). Deletions cut 0 bases from V and 5 bases from J, with 11 bases between. Looked up from germline, CDR1 is SGDLS and CDR2 is YYNGEE. This CDR3 comprises 14 residues. In DNA, the CDR3 is TGTGCCAGCAGCGTAGCCCAGGGTGGGGAGACCCAGTACTTC. It encodes CASSVAQGGETQYF.

The gene calls are TRBV5-1 and TRBJ1-2, with a possible D match to TRBD1 (5 bases). Germline values: CDR1 SGHRS, CDR2 YFSETQ. The V gene lost 0 bases and the J gene lost 7 bases, with 16 bases spanning the gap. CDR3 length: 15 residues. The CDR3 sequence: CASSLGRGSTGGYTF. The CDR3 region has the DNA TGCGCCAGCAGCTTGGGGAGGGGTTCAACGGGTGGCTACACCTTC.

V usage is TRBV5-1 and J usage is TRBJ1-1, with 7 bases lining up with TRBD1. The germline gives CDR1 SGHRS, CDR2 YFSETQ. Unmatched junction bases numbered 7, after V lost 4 bases and J lost 1 base. The CDR3 totals 15 residues. CDR3 region: CASSNRQGPNTEAFF. The CDR3 DNA sequence: TGCGCCAGCAGCAACAGACAGGGACCGAACACTGAAGCTTTCTTT.

The chain recombines TRBV28 with TRBJ1-1, with D possibly TRBD1 on 6 matching bases. Germline V lookup: CDR1 MDHEN, CDR2 SYDVKM. Trimming took off 1 base at V and 11 bases at J, with 11 bases between the two ends. The CDR3 contains 12 residues. The CDR3 region has the DNA TGTGCCAGCAGTTTATCGCCAGGGGAGGCTTTCTTT. Amino acid sequence: CASSLSPGEAFF.

This sequence joins TRBV28 and TRBJ2-3; 13 positions agree with TRBD2. From germline, CDR1 is MDHEN and CDR2 SYDVKM. The V gene end was trimmed by 7 bases and the J gene end by 3 bases; junction bases not matched to a gene: 13. The CDR3 has 18 amino acids. The CDR3 reads CASTPTVGTSGITDTQYF. The CDR3 DNA reads TGTGCCAGCACTCCAACGGTAGGGACTAGCGGGATAACAGATACGCAGTATTTT.

The rearrangement links TRBV19 to TRBJ2-7; TRBD1 matches 7 bases. The CDR3 spans 15 residues. CDR1 is LNHDA and CDR2 is SQIVND in the germline V gene (reference sequence). Germline trimming cut 2 bases from V and 4 bases from J; bases unmatched to any gene: 8. For the CDR3, the DNA is TGTGCCAGTAGTATACGGGGCAGGGGGATTTACGAGCAGTACTTC. Residues: CASSIRGRGIYEQYF.

The chain couples TRBV7-9 to TRBJ1-2; 9 bases line up with TRBD1. Germline V lookup: CDR1 SEHNR, CDR2 FQNEAQ (reference sequence). Unmatched junction bases numbered 11, after V lost 5 bases and J lost 4 bases. The CDR3 is made up of 16 amino acids. The CDR3 DNA reads TGTGCCAGCAGCCTCGCACAGGGGGCGTACCCCTATGGCTACACCTTC. The encoded protein is CASSLAQGAYPYGYTF.

V usage is TRBV11-2 and J usage is TRBJ1-4; no definite D call. CDR1 SGHAT and CDR2 FQNNGV come from the germline V gene. The V gene lost 6 bases and the J gene lost 8 bases, with 19 bases spanning the gap. The length of the CDR3 is 15 residues. CDR3: CASRPRSPEREKLFF. In nucleotides, the CDR3 is TGTGCCAGCAGGCCACGGTCCCCAGAGAGGGAAAAACTGTTTTTT. Together with reference TRBV11-2 and TRBJ1-4, the CDR3 gives the full variable domain: EAGVAQSPRYKIIEKRQSVAFWCNPISGHATLYWYQQILGQGPKLLIQFQNNGVVDDSQLPKDRFSAERLKGVDSTLKIQPAKLEDSAVYLCASRPRSPEREKLFFGSGTQLSVL.

This chain joins TRBV6-5 and TRBJ2-7, with D perhaps TRBD1 (6 bases). The CDR3 totals 16 residues. V was clipped by 3 bases and J by 3 bases, with 18 bases between them. Germline CDR1 MNHEY, CDR2 SVGAGI. The CDR3 sequence is CASSYGVADRYYEQYF. Written as DNA, the CDR3 is TGTGCCAGCAGTTATGGTGTCGCGGACAGATACTACGAGCAGTACTTC.

The rearrangement joins TRBV10-1 to TRBJ2-7, with 10 bases lining up with TRBD1. CDR1 and CDR2 (germline): WNHNN, SYGVQD (reference sequence). Losses at the gene ends were 4 bases for V and 2 bases for J; bases not matched to a gene: 5. The CDR3 covers 15 residues. The CDR3 reads CASSAGGTGAYEQYF. In DNA form, the CDR3 reads TGCGCCAGCAGTGCGGGCGGGACAGGGGCCTACGAGCAGTACTTC.

The genes are TRBV18 and TRBJ2-7; TRBD1 agrees at 9 bases. CDR3 length equals 15 residues. Trimming took 4 bases from V and 0 from J; bases not matched to a gene: 4. The germline V gene has CDR1 KGHSH and CDR2 LQKENI. The DNA for the CDR3 is TGTGCCAGCTCACGAAAACAGGGGGCCTCCTACGAGCAGTACTTC. This encodes CASSRKQGASYEQYF.

The genes are TRBV5-4 and TRBJ1-6; D possibly corresponds to TRBD1 (6 bases). The germline gives CDR1 SGHNT, CDR2 YYREEE (reference sequence). V was clipped by 2 bases and J by 10 bases, with 16 bases between them. This CDR3 is 15 amino acids long. Written as DNA, the CDR3 is TGTGCCAGCAGCTTCCGACAGGATCTATGGTCACCCCTCCACTTT. Amino acids: CASSFRQDLWSPLHF.

The chain joins TRBV10-1 to TRBJ2-5; D is possibly TRBD1 (7 bases). V lost 4 bases to trimming and J lost 0 bases, with 15 bases between them. The CDR3 length is 16 residues. CDR1 and CDR2 (germline): WNHNN, SYGVQD (reference sequence). In nucleotides, the CDR3 is TGCGCCAGCAGTGGGGCCCCAGGGGGGAACCAAGAGACCCAGTACTTC. Translated, it gives CASSGAPGGNQETQYF.

The V gene is TRBV2, the J gene TRBJ2-2; 8 nucleotides align to TRBD2. Trimming took 1 base from V and 0 from J; bases not matched to a gene: 4. The germline gives CDR1 SNHLY, CDR2 FYNNEI. The CDR3 is 17 residues long. The CDR3 spells CASSEGGRTANTGELFF. The CDR3 DNA sequence: TGTGCCAGCAGTGAAGGCGGGAGGACCGCGAACACCGGGGAGCTGTTTTTT.

This clone was found a few times. The chain is built from TRBV5-1 and TRBJ2-1, with D possibly being TRBD1 (5 bases). CDR1 SGHRS and CDR2 YFSETQ come from the germline V gene. Between the trimmed V and J ends, which lost 4 bases and 3 bases, there was a span of 14 bases. The CDR3 sequence is 15 residues long. The DNA of the CDR3 is TGCGCCAGCAGCCGATCTGACAGCTACTACAATGAGCAGTTCTTC. Its translation: CASSRSDSYYNEQFF.

The chain is built from TRBV7-2 and TRBJ1-4, with TRBD1 matching over 8 bases. Trimming at V came to 1 base and at J to 9 bases, leaving 4 bases not matched to a gene. Germline assignment: CDR1 SGHTA and CDR2 FQGNSA. The CDR3 is 14 residues long. In nucleotides, the CDR3 is TGTGCCAGCAGCTTAGGGGACAGGCTCAAAAAACTGTTTTTT. Amino acids: CASSLGDRLKKLFF.

This clone appeared a single time. This sequence joins TRBV7-2 and TRBJ1-1; no clear D. This CDR3 is 14 amino acids long. The V gene lost 5 bases and the J gene lost 1 base, with 11 bases spanning the gap. In germline, CDR1 is SGHTA, CDR2 FQGNSA. CDR3 DNA: TGTGCCAGCAGCGCGAGCCCCGCGAACACTGAAGCTTTCTTT. Its translation is CASSASPANTEAFF.

The J gene is TRBJ2-5, the V gene TRBV28; possibly TRBD1 for D (5 bases). V lost 3 bases to trimming and J lost 1 base, with 18 bases between them. The CDR3 covers 17 residues. CDR1 MDHEN and CDR2 SYDVKM come from the germline V gene. The CDR3 is CASSFVWVPDSQETQYF. The CDR3 DNA is TGTGCCAGCAGTTTCGTTTGGGTCCCCGACAGCCAAGAGACCCAGTACTTC.

The chain has TRBV18 and TRBJ2-1; TRBD1 aligns across 9 bases. The CDR3 is 16 residues long. Trimming at V came to 5 bases and at J to 0 bases, leaving 5 bases not matched to a gene. Germline CDR1 reads KGHSH; CDR2 reads LQKENI. This CDR3 reads CASSKRQGVSYNEQFF. CDR3 bases: TGTGCCAGCTCAAAAAGACAGGGGGTCTCCTACAATGAGCAGTTCTTC.

This chain joins TRBV10-3 and TRBJ2-2; weak D call: TRBD2 (6 bases). Germline V gene sequence: CDR1 ENHRY, CDR2 SYGVKD. Trimming shortened V by 6 bases and J by 8 bases, and 16 bases separated the two germline ends. This CDR3 spans 14 amino acids. DNA of the CDR3: TGTGCCATCAGCGGCGGGACCCAGGCAGGGGAGCTGTTTTTT. Protein sequence: CAISGGTQAGELFF.